This TCR beta chain was profiled in a study of vaccination and CD4 T cells after COVID-19. Overall study context: Overlapping spike peptides served as the stimulus for the cells. These peptides came from SARS-CoV-2 and from the common cold coronaviruses HCoV-NL63, HCoV-OC43 and HCoV-229E. Points from the study as a whole: Median counts of SARS-CoV-2-reactive clonotypes increased from roughly 21 to 40; this difference was not significant.

Germline CDR1 reads SGHNT; CDR2 reads YYREEE (reference sequence). After removal of 4 bases from V and 0 bases from J, the junction contained 2 bases not matched to a gene. The CDR3 is 14 residues long. In regard to this clonotype: Antigen specificity is unknown.

With the Oncomine TCR Beta short-read assay, DNA from cultured CD4+ T cells was sequenced. TCRdb ran MiXCR on the PCR reads and lists one entry per CDR3 protein. The repertoire consists of 10,000 to 15,000 distinct CDR3 sequences, with 30% occurring once and the leading ten covering about a quarter. As to treatment: roughly ten-day PBMC culture with coronavirus spike peptide pools or control peptides (ViraFEST assay). The positive PCR dates, which preceded the US Alpha, Beta and Delta variants, fell between March and December 2020. The chain links TRBV5-4 to TRBJ2-3; 7 bases fit TRBD2. The sample was cultured CD4+ T cells from blood. The sequence came from a human donor with COVID-19. CDR3 sequence: CASSQLASTDTQYF. The CDR3 DNA reads as TGTGCCAGCAGCCAACTAGCGAGCACAGATACGCAGTATTTT.